The T cell receptor (beta chain) described here comes from a study of CD8 T cells in ankylosing spondylitis. Study findings and constraints: A number of the motif variants had already been described in reactive arthritis synovial fluid and blood. Seven to nine highly homologous variants formed a TCR beta motif that appeared characteristic of ankylosing spondylitis blood.

Concerning this clonotype itself: Antigen: not known.

Germline CDR1 is DFQATT and CDR2 is SNEGSKA (reference sequence). After removal of 3 bases from V and 4 bases from J, the junction contained 12 bases not matched to a gene. The CDR3 is 16 residues long. It was by quantitative 5'-RACE with molecular barcodes that TCR beta libraries were made. TCRdb ran MiXCR on the 5' RACE reads and lists one entry per CDR3 protein. This repertoire shows some 340,000 distinct CDR3 sequences, roughly 14% found once; its top ten account for about 1.1%. The rearrangement links TRBV20-1 to TRBJ2-1; 7 bases map to TRBD2. Sequenced: blood, either unsorted or a sorted T cell fraction (not recorded which). This TCR was sampled from a male donor with ankylosing spondylitis or in good health (not recorded which). CDR3 in DNA: TGCAGTGCTAGTTTGGGGAGGCGGGGGATATACAATGAGCAGTTCTTC. Residues: CSASLGRRGIYNEQFF.